The rows below give T cell receptor beta chains drawn from one sample of a study of vaccination and CD4 T cells after COVID-19. No cognate antigen is known for these TCRs. Each CDR3 protein gets one entry after TCRdb re-called the PCR reads with MiXCR. Here the sample spans about 20,000 distinct CDR3 sequences, about two thirds being singletons. Sequencing used CD4+ T cells from blood, cultured in vitro. The receptors stem from a human donor who had recovered from COVID-19. The CDR3 runs from the conserved cysteine through the conserved F or W. The D gene is left open where the match is weak. Some rows mark clone size as missing; the rest say once, few, many or name a class of expanded clone.

TRBV14,TRBJ1-6,NA,NA,15,CASQRGFEWNSPLHF,TGTGCCAGCCAAAGGGGTTTCGAGTGGAATTCACCCCTCCACTTT
TRBV19,TRBJ1-2,NA,NA,15,CASSIGAGGSYGYTF,TGTGCCAGTAGTATTGGGGCCGGAGGGTCCTATGGCTACACCTTC
TRBV2,TRBJ1-1,NA,NA,14,CASLHEDWGTEAFF,TGTGCCAGCCTCCATGAGGATTGGGGCACTGAAGCTTTCTTT
TRBV6-1,TRBJ1-5,NA,NA,13,CASRPTSNQPQHF,TGTGCCAGCAGGCCGACTAGCAATCAGCCCCAGCATTTT
TRBV7-2,TRBJ2-5,few,NA,13,CASSLSSPQTQYF,TGTGCCAGCAGCTTATCGTCTCCGCAGACCCAGTACTTC
TRBV20-1,TRBJ2-4,NA,TRBD2,14,CSAPTSGVPSFQYF,TGCAGTGCTCCGACTAGCGGGGTGCCAAGTTTTCAGTACTTC
TRBV20-1,TRBJ1-2,few,NA,14,CSARALAGGTGYTF,TGCAGTGCTAGAGCTCTTGCTGGAGGGACTGGCTACACCTTC
TRBV15,TRBJ1-6,NA,NA,17,CATSRGGLEGLNSPLHF,TGTGCCACCAGCAGAGGCGGTCTGGAGGGGTTGAATTCACCCCTCCACTTT
TRBV11-2,TRBJ1-1,NA,NA,13,CASTPHLNTEAFF,TGTGCCAGCACCCCCCACCTCAACACTGAAGCTTTCTTT
TRBV5-8,TRBJ1-1,NA,TRBD1,14,CASIIQGINTEAFF,TGTGCCAGCATCATACAGGGGATTAACACTGAAGCTTTCTTT
TRBV19,TRBJ1-5,NA,NA,14,CASSMLGEDQPQHF,TGTGCCAGTAGTATGTTGGGGGAGGATCAGCCCCAGCATTTT
TRBV19,TRBJ1-1,once,NA,13,CASMPRGNTEAFF,TGTGCCAGTATGCCGAGGGGGAACACTGAAGCTTTCTTT
TRBV7-3,TRBJ2-1,NA,TRBD2,16,CASSLGPSGTYNEQFF,TGTGCCAGCAGCTTAGGACCAAGCGGGACCTACAATGAGCAGTTCTTC
TRBV6-1,TRBJ1-5,NA,TRBD1,16,CASSPSDRGRNQPQHF,TGTGCCAGCAGTCCCTCGGACAGGGGGCGAAATCAGCCCCAGCATTTT
TRBV6-2/TRBV6-3,TRBJ1-5,NA,NA,18,CASSYSPKPTGSNQPQHF,TGTGCCAGCAGTTACTCCCCAAAGCCCACAGGGAGCAATCAGCCCCAGCATTTT
TRBV6-2/TRBV6-3,TRBJ1-5,NA,NA,15,CASDRGESSNQPQHF,TGTGCCAGCGATCGGGGGGAAAGTAGCAATCAGCCCCAGCATTTT
TRBV7-3,TRBJ2-3,NA,NA,15,CASSRSGSNTDTQYF,TGTGCCAGCAGCCGTTCTGGGTCAAACACAGATACGCAGTATTTT
TRBV20-1,TRBJ1-3,NA,TRBD1,15,CSARHTGVGGNTIYF,TGCAGTGCTAGACACACAGGGGTCGGAGGAAACACCATATATTTT